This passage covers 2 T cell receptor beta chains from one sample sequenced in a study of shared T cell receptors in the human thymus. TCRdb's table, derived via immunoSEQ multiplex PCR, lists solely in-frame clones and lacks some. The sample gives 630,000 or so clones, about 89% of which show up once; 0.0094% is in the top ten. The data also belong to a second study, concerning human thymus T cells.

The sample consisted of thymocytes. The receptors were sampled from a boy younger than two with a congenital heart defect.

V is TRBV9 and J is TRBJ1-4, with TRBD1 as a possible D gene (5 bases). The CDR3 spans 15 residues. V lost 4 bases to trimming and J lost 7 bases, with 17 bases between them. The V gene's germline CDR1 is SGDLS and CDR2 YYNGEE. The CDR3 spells CASSFKPGLTEKLFF. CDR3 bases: TGTGCCAGCAGCTTCAAACCGGGACTGACTGAAAAACTGTTTTTT.

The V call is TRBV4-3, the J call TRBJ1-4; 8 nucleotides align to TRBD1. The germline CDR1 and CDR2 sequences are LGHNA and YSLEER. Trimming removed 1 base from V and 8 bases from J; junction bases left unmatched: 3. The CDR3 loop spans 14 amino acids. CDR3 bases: TGCGCCAGCAGCCAAGGGACAGGGTGGGAAAAACTGTTTTTT. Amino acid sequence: CASSQGTGWEKLFF.